Below are 10 T cell receptor beta chains sequenced from a single sample in a study of T cell responses to AZD1222 COVID-19 vaccine. Assay: immunoSEQ multiplex PCR; the TCRdb copy retains only in-frame clones and omits some. The sample consists of tens of thousands of clones, 92% of them appearing once. The specimen comprised peripheral blood, sampled on day 0 of AZD1222 vaccination. The receptors derive from an adult in good health.

The CDR3 region has the DNA TGTGCCAGCAGCTTAAACCCCCCGGGCCTTAACACTGAAGCTTTCTTT. Its protein is CASSLNPPGLNTEAFF. This chain joins TRBV7-3 and TRBJ1-1; D is ambiguous. With 1 base removed from V and 2 bases from J, the gap between germline ends came to 14 bases. The CDR3 is made up of 16 amino acids. Germline CDR1 SGHTA, CDR2 FQGTGA.

CDR3: CASSMPFLAGGPIDTQYF. DNA for the CDR3: TGTGCCAGCAGTATGCCCTTCCTAGCGGGAGGGCCGATAGATACGCAGTATTTT. This chain joins TRBV27 and TRBJ2-3; 12 nucleotides line up with TRBD2. V trimming: 5 bases; J trimming: 5 bases; junction bases outside the gene matches: 14. The CDR3 covers 18 residues. Looked up from germline, CDR1 is MNHEY and CDR2 is SMNVEV (reference sequence).

The CDR3 is CSASLRLNTGELFF. DNA of the CDR3: TGCAGTGCTAGTTTAAGACTGAACACCGGGGAGCTGTTTTTT. The chain recombines TRBV20-1 with TRBJ2-2; D not resolved. CDR3 length: 14 residues. In germline, CDR1 is DFQATT, CDR2 SNEGSKA (reference sequence). Trimming left V 3 bases short and J 1 base short, with 9 bases between.

The V and J genes are TRBV19 and TRBJ2-1; either TRBD1 or TRBD2 may fit D (5 bases each). Germline V CDR1 and CDR2: LNHDA, SQIVND (reference sequence). Trimming pared 2 bases from V and 2 bases from J, leaving 13 bases between. The CDR3 covers 16 residues. The CDR3 region is CASSIPPGTTYNEQFF. CDR3 nucleotide sequence: TGTGCCAGTAGTATACCCCCAGGGACCACCTACAATGAGCAGTTCTTC. Together with reference TRBV19 and TRBJ2-1, the CDR3 gives the full variable domain: DGGITQSPKYLFRKEGQNVTLSCEQNLNHDAMYWYRQDPGQGLRLIYYSQIVNDFQKGDIAEGYSVSREKKESFPLTVTSAQKNPTAFYLCASSIPPGTTYNEQFFGPGTRLTVL.

This clone appeared once. The chain links TRBV27 to TRBJ2-1, with D tentatively TRBD2 (6 bases). CDR1 MNHEY and CDR2 SMNVEV come from the germline V gene (reference sequence). V shed 5 bases and J shed 3 bases, with 14 bases lying between them. This CDR3 is 15 amino acids long. CDR3 sequence: CASSLPGTDYNEQFF. The CDR3 DNA is TGTGCCAGCAGTCTCCCCGGGACTGACTACAATGAGCAGTTCTTC.

V and J are TRBV28 and TRBJ2-7, with D possibly TRBD1 on 5 matching bases. The CDR3 runs to 14 residues. V was clipped by 5 bases and J by 3 bases, with 14 bases between them. CDR1 MDHEN and CDR2 SYDVKM come from the germline V gene. In nucleotides, the CDR3 is TGTGCCAGCAGTCCAGACAGTACTCTCTACGAGCAGTACTTC. Amino acid sequence: CASSPDSTLYEQYF.

For this clone: The sample carries other DNA sequences with the same CDR3. This chain links TRBV11-2 with TRBJ2-7; D call uncertain. Germline V CDR1 and CDR2: SGHAT, FQNNGV. V lost 5 bases and J 2 bases, leaving 10 bases between the germline ends. This CDR3 contains 13 residues. Written as DNA, the CDR3 is TGTGCCAGCAGCCTAGGCCTGACCTACGAGCAGTACTTC. Translated, it gives CASSLGLTYEQYF.

The rearrangement links TRBV2 to TRBJ1-3; 7 nucleotides align to TRBD1. The length of the CDR3 is 15 residues. After removal of 4 bases from V and 2 bases from J, the junction contained 5 bases not matched to a gene. Germline CDR1 reads SNHLY; CDR2 reads FYNNEI. The CDR3 sequence: CASSAGGTAGNTIYF. The CDR3 DNA sequence: TGTGCCAGCAGTGCAGGGGGAACGGCTGGAAACACCATATATTTT. The whole variable domain, remainder taken from reference TRBV2 and TRBJ1-3, is EPEVTQTPSHQVTQMGQEVILRCVPISNHLYFYWYRQILGQKVEFLVSFYNNEISEKSEIFDDQFSVERPDGSNFTLKIRSTKLEDSAMYFCASSAGGTAGNTIYFGEGSWLTVV.

This chain joins TRBV12-2 and TRBJ2-7; TRBD2 is taken as the D call from the table, unchecked against the DNA. TRBV12-2 represents a pseudogene. The CDR3 runs 15 residues. The CDR3 nucleotides read TGTGCAAGTCGCTTAGTCCTGGGACTCACCGGCGAGCAGTACTTC. This translates into CASRLVLGLTGEQYF.

The chain carries TRBV7-9 and TRBJ1-6, with 7 bases aligning to TRBD1. Germline CDR1 is SEHNR and CDR2 is FQNEAQ (reference sequence). This CDR3 has 15 residues. Trimming at V came to 5 bases and at J to 7 bases, leaving 8 bases not matched to a gene. The CDR3 spells CASSLQGSLNSPLHF. The CDR3 DNA is TGTGCCAGCAGCCTACAGGGGTCTCTGAATTCACCCCTCCACTTT.